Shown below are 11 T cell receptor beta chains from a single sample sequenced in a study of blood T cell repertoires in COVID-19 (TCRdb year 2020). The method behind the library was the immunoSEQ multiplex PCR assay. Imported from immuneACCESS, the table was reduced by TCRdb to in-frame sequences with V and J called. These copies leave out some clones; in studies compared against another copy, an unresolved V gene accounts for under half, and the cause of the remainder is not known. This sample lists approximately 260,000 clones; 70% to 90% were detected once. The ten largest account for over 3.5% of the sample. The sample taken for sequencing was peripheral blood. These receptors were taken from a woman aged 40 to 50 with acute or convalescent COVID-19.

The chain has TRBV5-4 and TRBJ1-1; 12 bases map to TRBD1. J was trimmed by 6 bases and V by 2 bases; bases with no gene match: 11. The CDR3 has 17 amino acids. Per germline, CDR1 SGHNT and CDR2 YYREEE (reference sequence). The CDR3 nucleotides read TGTGCCAGCAGCTTATCCGGGACAGGGGGCGTAATCCCTGAAGCTTTCTTT. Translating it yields CASSLSGTGGVIPEAFF. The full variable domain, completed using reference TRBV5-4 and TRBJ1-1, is ETGVTQSPTHLIKTRGQQVTLRCSSQSGHNTVSWYQQALGQGPQFIFQYYREEENGRGNFPPRFSGLQFPNYSSELNVNALELDDSALYLCASSLSGTGGVIPEAFFGQGTRLTVV.

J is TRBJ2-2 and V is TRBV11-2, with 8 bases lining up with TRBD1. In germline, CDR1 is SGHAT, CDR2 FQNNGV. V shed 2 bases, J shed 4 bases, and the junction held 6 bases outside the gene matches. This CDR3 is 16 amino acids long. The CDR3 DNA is TGTGCCAGCAGCTTATTCGGACAGGGTGTCACCGGGGAGCTGTTTTTT. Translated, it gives CASSLFGQGVTGELFF.

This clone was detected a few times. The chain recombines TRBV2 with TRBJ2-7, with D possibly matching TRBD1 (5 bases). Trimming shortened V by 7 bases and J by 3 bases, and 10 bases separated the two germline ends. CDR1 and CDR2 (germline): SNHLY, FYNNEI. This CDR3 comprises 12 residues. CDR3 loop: CASIRGYYEQYV. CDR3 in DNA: TGTGCCAGCATAAGGGGCTACTACGAGCAGTACGTC.

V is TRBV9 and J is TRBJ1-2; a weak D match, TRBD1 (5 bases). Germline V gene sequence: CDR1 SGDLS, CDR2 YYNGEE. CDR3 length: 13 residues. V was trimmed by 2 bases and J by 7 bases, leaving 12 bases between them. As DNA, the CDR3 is TGTGCCAGCAGCGTGCAAGTAGGGGCTGGCTACACCTTC. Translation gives CASSVQVGAGYTF.

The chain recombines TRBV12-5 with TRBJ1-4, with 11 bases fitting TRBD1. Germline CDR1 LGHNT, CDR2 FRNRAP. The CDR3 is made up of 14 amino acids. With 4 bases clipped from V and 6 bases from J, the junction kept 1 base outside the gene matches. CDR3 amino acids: CASGSGQGDEKLFF. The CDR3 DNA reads TGTGCTAGTGGTTCGGGACAGGGGGATGAAAAACTGTTTTTT.

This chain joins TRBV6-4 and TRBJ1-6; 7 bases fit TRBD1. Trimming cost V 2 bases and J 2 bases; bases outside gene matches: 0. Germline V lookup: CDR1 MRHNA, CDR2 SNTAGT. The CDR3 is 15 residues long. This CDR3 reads CASSDGTAYNSPLHF. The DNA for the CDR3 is TGTGCCAGCAGTGACGGGACAGCCTATAATTCACCCCTCCACTTT.

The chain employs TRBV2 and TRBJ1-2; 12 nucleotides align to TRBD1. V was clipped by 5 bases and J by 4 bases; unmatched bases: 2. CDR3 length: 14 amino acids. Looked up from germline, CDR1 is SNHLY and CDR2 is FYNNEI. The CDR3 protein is CASSWDRGLYGYTF. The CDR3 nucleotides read TGTGCCAGCAGTTGGGACAGGGGGCTCTATGGCTACACCTTC.

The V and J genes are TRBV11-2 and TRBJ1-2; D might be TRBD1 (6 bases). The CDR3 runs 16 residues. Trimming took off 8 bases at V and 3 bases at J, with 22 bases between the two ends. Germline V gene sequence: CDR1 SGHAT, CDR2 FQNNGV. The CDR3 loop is CASRPGRGARDYGYTF. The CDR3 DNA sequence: TGTGCCAGCCGACCCGGGAGGGGGGCGCGGGACTATGGCTACACCTTC.

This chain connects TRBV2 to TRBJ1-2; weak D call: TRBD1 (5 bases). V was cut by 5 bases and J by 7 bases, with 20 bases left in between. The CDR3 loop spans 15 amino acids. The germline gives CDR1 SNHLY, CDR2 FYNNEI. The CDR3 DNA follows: TGTGCCAGCAGTATCCAGGGTCTTATGGTGAGTGGCTACACCTTC. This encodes CASSIQGLMVSGYTF.

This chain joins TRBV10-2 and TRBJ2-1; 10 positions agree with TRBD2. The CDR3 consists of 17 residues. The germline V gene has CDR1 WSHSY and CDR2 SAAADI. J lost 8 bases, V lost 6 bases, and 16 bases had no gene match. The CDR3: CASRPGSVAGGKDEQFF. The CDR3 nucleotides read TGCGCCAGCAGACCCGGGTCAGTAGCGGGGGGCAAAGATGAGCAGTTCTTC.

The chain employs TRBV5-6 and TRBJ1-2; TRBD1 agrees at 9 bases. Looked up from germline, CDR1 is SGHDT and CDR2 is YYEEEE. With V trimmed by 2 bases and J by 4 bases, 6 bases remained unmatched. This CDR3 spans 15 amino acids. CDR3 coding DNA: TGTGCCAGCAGCTTAACCCGGGACAGGGCCTATGGCTACACCTTC. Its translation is CASSLTRDRAYGYTF.